The following is a TCR beta chain sequence with its context. This table comes from immunoSEQ multiplex PCR, and its TCRdb copy is limited to in-frame clones, with some not included. The table records 50,000 to 80,000 clones, more than 90% of them present only once. This specimen belongs to a study of T cell changes during pregnancy in multiple sclerosis. Germline V CDR1 and CDR2: ENHRY, SYGVKD. The CDR3 covers 19 residues. Trimming removed 7 bases from V and 0 bases from J; junction bases left unmatched: 12. The chain carries TRBV10-3 and TRBJ2-6, with 10 bases fitting TRBD1. The source of this sequence is a female donor with multiple sclerosis, enrolled in a pregnancy study. Sequenced here: peripheral blood, sampled in the second trimester of pregnancy. This CDR3 reads CAITAGTGVDPSGANVLTF. DNA for the CDR3: TGTGCCATCACCGCCGGGACAGGGGTCGACCCCTCTGGGGCCAACGTCCTGACTTTC.